The clone carrying this TCR beta chain was seen ten or more times. Its specificity is not known. V was shortened by 9 bases and J by 5 bases, with 14 bases between the two germline ends. Germline V lookup: CDR1 LNHDA, CDR2 SQIVND (reference sequence). The CDR3 is 12 amino acids. The sample originates from a study of spatial heterogeneity in lung cancer. Study conclusions and caveats: Resection blood, more than follow-up blood, showed ubiquitous expanded tumor TCRs.

Time point of the sample: sample taken at primary tumor resection. There were approximately 69 donors, all of them untreated patients with early-stage non-small cell lung cancer. Frozen PBMC, nontumor lung or tumor provided whole RNA, which was sequenced unsorted. The presence of a unique molecular identifier marked each TCR cDNA molecule. TCRdb re-called the 5' RACE reads through MiXCR, storing one row per CDR3 protein. This table holds 10,000 to 11,000 distinct CDR3 sequences, over 6% found once. This chain joins TRBV19 and TRBJ2-7; tentatively, D is TRBD2 (5 bases). The origin of this receptor is a male donor with early-stage non-small cell lung cancer. Sequenced here: PBMCs, sampled at surgery. The CDR3 DNA follows: TGTGCCAGGGCGGGCCCTAGGAACGAGCAGTACTTC. Its translation is CARAGPRNEQYF.